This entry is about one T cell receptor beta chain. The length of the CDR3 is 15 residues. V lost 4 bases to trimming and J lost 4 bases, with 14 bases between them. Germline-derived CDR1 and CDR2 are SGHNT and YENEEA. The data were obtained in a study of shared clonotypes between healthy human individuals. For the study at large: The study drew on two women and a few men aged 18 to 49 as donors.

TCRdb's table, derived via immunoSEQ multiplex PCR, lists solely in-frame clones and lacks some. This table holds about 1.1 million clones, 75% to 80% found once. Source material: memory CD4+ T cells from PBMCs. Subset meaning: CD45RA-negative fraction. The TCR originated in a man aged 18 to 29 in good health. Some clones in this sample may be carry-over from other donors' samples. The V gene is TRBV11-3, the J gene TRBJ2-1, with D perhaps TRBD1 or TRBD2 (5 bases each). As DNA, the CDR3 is TGTGCCAGCAGCTACCGGGACGGGATTTACAATGAGCAGTTCTTC. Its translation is CASSYRDGIYNEQFF.